Sequencing of this T cell receptor beta chain was carried out in a study of T cells in Graves' hyperthyroidism and ophthalmopathy. CDR3 length: 16 amino acids. Germline V lookup: CDR1 MNHNS, CDR2 SASEGT. Trimming shortened V by 8 bases and J by 2 bases, and 20 bases separated the two germline ends. The CDR3 regions of TCR beta were amplified from RNA transcripts. HTBI primers drove first-round RT-PCR of the TCR CDR3. TCRdb re-derived calls from the multiplex PCR reads in MiXCR, one entry per CDR3 protein. The sample shows some 270,000 distinct CDR3 sequences, roughly 13% of them seen only once. Newly diagnosed hyperthyroidism patients aged 18 to 65 years had disease lasting under 2 months. The sample holds a few counts of this clonotype.

Sequencing was carried out using blood. The chain is built from TRBV6-1 and TRBJ2-3; D is undetermined. The receptor was derived from a middle-aged woman with Graves' hyperthyroidism. The CDR3 bases are TGTGCCAGCCCTCAGTGGAACAGAACCCTCACAGATACGCAGTATTTT. Protein: CASPQWNRTLTDTQYF.